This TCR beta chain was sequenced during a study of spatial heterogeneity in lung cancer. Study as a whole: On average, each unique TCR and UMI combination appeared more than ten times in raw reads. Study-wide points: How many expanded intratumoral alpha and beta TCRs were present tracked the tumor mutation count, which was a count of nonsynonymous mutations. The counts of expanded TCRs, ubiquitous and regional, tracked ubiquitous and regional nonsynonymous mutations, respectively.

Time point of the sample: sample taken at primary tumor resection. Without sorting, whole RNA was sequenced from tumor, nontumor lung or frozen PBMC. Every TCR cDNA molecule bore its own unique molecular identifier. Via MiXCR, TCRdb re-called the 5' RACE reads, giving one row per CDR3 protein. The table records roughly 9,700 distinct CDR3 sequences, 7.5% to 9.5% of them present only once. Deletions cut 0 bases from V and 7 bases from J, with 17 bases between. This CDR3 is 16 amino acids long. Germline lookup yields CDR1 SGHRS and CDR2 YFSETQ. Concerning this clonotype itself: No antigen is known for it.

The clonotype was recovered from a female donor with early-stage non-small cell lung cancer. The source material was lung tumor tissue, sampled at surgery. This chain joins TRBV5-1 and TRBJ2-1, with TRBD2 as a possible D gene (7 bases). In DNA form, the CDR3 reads TGCGCCAGCAGCTTGGCTGTGGGGGGGCCGAATAATGAGCAGTTCTTC. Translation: CASSLAVGGPNNEQFF. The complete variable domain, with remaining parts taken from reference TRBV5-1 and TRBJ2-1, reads KAGVTQTPRYLIKTRGQQVTLSCSPISGHRSVSWYQQTPGQGLQFLFEYFSETQRNKGNFPGRFSGRQFSNSRSEMNVSTLELGDSALYLCASSLAVGGPNNEQFFGPGTRLTVL.